The clone carrying this TCR beta chain was seen once. TCRdb's copy holds only in-frame clones and misses some; the assay was immunoSEQ multiplex PCR. In the table there are some 45,000 clones, around nine tenths of which are singletons. This entry belongs to a study of blood T cell repertoires in COVID-19. The CDR3 extends over 14 amino acids. The V gene's germline CDR1 is SSHAT and CDR2 FNYEAQ (reference sequence). Trimming shortened V by 1 base and J by 1 base, and 8 bases separated the two germline ends. Source material: peripheral blood. V and J are TRBV7-7 and TRBJ2-7; D is ambiguous. This TCR was sampled from a human donor in a cohort sampled during active COVID-19. The CDR3 loop reads CASSLGAGSYEQYF. In DNA, the CDR3 is TGTGCCAGCAGCTTAGGGGCAGGTTCCTACGAGCAGTACTTC.